This T cell receptor beta chain was profiled in a study of T cells in Graves' hyperthyroidism and ophthalmopathy. This CDR3 spans 16 amino acids. Germline V CDR1 and CDR2: MNHEY, SMNVEV (reference sequence). The V gene lost 4 bases and the J gene lost 2 bases, with 15 bases spanning the gap. This clonotype was seen ten or more times. Its cognate antigen is unknown. Study-level points and caveats: A 13 V-J model separated ophthalmopathy from stable hyperthyroidism. Blood shared most expanded thyroid clonotypes above 0.001.

Amplification targeted TCR beta CDR3 regions from RNA transcripts. Carried out on the TCR CDR3, a first-round RT-PCR used the HTBI primer set. TCRdb re-derived calls from the multiplex PCR reads in MiXCR, one entry per CDR3 protein. The sample gives 250,000 to 300,000 distinct CDR3 sequences, around 15% of which show up once; roughly 31% is in the top ten. Uncontrolled infection, other autoimmune disease, pregnancy or lactation led to exclusion. Sampled blood dates from first hyperthyroidism diagnosis, and it precedes any ophthalmopathy symptoms. The chain employs TRBV27 and TRBJ2-1, with D perhaps TRBD1 or TRBD2 (5 bases each). Sequences were obtained from blood. The receptor comes from a woman between 45 and 60 years old with Graves' hyperthyroidism that later progressed to Graves' ophthalmopathy. The CDR3 DNA sequence: TGTGCCAGCAGTTCCGTCCCCGGGGCGGCCTACAATGAGCAGTTCTTC. Amino acids: CASSSVPGAAYNEQFF.